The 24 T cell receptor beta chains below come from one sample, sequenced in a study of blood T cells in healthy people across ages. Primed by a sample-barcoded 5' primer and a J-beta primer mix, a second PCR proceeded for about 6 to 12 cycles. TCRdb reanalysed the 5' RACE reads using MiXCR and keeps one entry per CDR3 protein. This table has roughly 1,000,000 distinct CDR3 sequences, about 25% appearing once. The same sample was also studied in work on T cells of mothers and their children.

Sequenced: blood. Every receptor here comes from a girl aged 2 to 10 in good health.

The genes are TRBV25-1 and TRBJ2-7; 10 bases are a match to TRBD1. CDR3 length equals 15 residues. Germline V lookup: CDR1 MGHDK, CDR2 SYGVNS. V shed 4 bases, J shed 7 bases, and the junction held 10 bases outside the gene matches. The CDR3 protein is CASSGQGAQVREQYF. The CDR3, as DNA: TGTGCCAGCAGTGGACAGGGGGCACAGGTTAGGGAGCAGTACTTC.

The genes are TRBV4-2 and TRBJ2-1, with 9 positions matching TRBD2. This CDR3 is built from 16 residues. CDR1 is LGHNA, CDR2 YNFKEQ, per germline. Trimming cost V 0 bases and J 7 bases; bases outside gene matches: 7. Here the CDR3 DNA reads TGTGCCAGCAGCCAAGATGTATCTAGCGGGGATAATGAGCAGTTCTTC. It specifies CASSQDVSSGDNEQFF.

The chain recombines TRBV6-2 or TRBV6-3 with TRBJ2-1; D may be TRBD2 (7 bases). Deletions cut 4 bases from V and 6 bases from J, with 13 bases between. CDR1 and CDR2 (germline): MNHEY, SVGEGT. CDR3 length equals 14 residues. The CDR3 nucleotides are TGTGCCAGCAGTTTAGGGGGGGGCCCCAATGAGCAGTTCTTC. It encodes CASSLGGGPNEQFF.

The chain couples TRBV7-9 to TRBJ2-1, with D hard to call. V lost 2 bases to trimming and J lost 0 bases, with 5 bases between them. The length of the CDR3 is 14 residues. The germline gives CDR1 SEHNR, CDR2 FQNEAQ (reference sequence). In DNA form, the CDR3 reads TGTGCCAGCAGCTTATATCGCTCCTACAATGAGCAGTTCTTC. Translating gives CASSLYRSYNEQFF.

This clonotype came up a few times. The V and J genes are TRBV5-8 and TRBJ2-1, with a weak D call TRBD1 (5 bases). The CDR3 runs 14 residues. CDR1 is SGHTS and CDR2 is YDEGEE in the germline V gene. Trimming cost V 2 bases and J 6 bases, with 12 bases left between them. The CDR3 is CASSFQGRINEQFF. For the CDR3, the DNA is TGTGCCAGCAGCTTCCAGGGAAGGATCAATGAGCAGTTCTTC.

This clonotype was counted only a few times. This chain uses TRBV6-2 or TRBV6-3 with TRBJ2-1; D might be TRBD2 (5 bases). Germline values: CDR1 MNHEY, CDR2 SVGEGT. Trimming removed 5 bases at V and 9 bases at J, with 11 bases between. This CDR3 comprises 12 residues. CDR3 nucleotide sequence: TGTGCCAGCAGTGCCGAGGGCGTTGAGCAGTTCTTC. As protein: CASSAEGVEQFF.

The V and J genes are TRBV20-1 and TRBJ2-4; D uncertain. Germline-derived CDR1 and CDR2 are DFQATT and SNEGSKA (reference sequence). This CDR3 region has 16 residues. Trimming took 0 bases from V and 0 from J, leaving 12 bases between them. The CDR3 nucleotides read TGCAGTGCTAGAGATAGAGGACGACTAGCCAAAAACATTCAGTACTTC. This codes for CSARDRGRLAKNIQYF.

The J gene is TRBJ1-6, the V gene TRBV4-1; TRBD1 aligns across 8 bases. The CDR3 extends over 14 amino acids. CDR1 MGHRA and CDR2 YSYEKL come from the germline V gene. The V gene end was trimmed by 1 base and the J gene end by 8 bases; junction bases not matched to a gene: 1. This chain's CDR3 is CASSQGTGYSPLHF. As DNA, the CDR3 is TGCGCCAGCAGCCAAGGGACAGGGTATTCACCCCTCCACTTT.

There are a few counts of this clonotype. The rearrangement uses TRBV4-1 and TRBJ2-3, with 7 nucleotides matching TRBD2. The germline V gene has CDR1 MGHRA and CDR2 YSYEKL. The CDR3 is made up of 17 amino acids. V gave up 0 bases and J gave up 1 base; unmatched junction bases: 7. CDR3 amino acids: CASSQERTSARTDTQYF. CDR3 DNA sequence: TGCGCCAGCAGCCAAGAACGTACTAGCGCTCGCACAGATACGCAGTATTTT.

CDR3 amino acids: CSAEGQGEDYEQYF. The DNA for the CDR3 is TGCAGCGCAGAGGGACAGGGAGAAGACTACGAGCAGTACTTC. This chain links TRBV29-1 with TRBJ2-5; 9 nucleotides align to TRBD1. The DNA end is more similar to TRBJ2-7, so the J call may be wrong. The germline V gene has CDR1 SQVTM and CDR2 ANQGSEA. The CDR3 runs 14 residues.

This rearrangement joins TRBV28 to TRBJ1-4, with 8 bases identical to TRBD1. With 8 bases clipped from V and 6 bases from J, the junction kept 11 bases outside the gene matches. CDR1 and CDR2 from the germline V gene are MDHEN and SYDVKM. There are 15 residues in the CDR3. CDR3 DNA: TGTGCCAGCGGAATGACAGGGGACTACGATGAAAAACTGTTTTTT. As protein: CASGMTGDYDEKLFF.

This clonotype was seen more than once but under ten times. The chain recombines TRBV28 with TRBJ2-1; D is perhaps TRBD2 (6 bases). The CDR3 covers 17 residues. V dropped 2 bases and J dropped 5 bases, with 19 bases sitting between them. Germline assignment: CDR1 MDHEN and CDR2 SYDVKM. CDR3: CASSLRLAPASDNEQFF. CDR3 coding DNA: TGTGCCAGCAGTTTAAGATTGGCCCCCGCTAGCGACAATGAGCAGTTCTTC.

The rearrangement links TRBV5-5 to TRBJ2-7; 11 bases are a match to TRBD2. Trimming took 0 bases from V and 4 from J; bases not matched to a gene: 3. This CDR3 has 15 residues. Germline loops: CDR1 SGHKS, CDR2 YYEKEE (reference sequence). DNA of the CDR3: TGTGCCAGCAGCTTGGAGGGACTAGCGGTTTACGAGCAGTACTTC. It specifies CASSLEGLAVYEQYF. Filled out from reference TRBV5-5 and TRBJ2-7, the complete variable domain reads DAGVTQSPTHLIKTRGQQVTLRCSPISGHKSVSWYQQVLGQGPQFIFQYYEKEERGRGNFPDRFSARQFPNYSSELNVNALLLGDSALYLCASSLEGLAVYEQYFGPGTRLTVT.

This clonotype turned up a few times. CDR3 protein: CASSPIRASEDEQFF. Written as DNA, the CDR3 is TGCGCCAGCAGCCCCATTAGGGCTAGCGAGGATGAGCAGTTCTTC. The rearrangement links TRBV5-1 to TRBJ2-1, with D perhaps matching TRBD2 (6 bases). This CDR3 spans 15 amino acids. V lost 4 bases and J 8 bases, leaving 19 bases between the germline ends. CDR1 is SGHRS and CDR2 is YFSETQ in the germline V gene.

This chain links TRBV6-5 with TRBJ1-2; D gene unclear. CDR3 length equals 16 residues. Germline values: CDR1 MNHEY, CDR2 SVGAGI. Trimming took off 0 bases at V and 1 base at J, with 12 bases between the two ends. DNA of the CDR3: TGTGCCAGCAGTTACTCGTCTGGAAAACTTAACTATGGCTACACCTTC. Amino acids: CASSYSSGKLNYGYTF.

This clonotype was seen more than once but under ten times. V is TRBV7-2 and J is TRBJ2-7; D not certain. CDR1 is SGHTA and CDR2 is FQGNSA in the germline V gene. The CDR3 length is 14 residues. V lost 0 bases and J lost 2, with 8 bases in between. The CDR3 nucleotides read TGTGCCAGCAGCTTAGCGGCGGTCACCTACGAGCAGTACTTC. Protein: CASSLAAVTYEQYF.

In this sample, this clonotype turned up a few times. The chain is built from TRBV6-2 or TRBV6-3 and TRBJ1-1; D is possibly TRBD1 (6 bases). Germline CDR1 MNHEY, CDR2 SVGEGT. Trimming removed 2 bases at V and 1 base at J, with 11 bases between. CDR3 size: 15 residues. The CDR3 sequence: CASSYPGQRNTEAFF. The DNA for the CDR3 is TGTGCCAGCAGTTACCCAGGACAGAGGAACACTGAAGCTTTCTTT.

The CDR3 bases are TGTGCCAGCAGTTCGACAGGTCTACGGGCCAACGTCCTGACTTTC. Its protein is CASSSTGLRANVLTF. The chain links TRBV6-1 to TRBJ2-6, with a weak D call TRBD1 (6 bases). Trimming cost V 5 bases and J 5 bases, with 13 bases left between them. The CDR3 loop spans 15 amino acids. In germline, CDR1 is MNHNS, CDR2 SASEGT.

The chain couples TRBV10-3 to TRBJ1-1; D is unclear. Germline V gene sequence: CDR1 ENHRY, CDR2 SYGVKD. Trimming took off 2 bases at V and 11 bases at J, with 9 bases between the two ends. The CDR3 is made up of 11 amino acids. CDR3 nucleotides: TGTGCCATCAGTGAGACGGGATGGGCTTTCTTT. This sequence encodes CAISETGWAFF.

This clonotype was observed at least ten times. CDR3 loop: CSAGHGGQGFETQYF. CDR3 DNA sequence: TGCAGTGCTGGCCATGGGGGACAGGGCTTTGAGACCCAGTACTTC. This chain joins TRBV20-1 and TRBJ2-5; 9 bases line up with TRBD1. V was pared by 5 bases and J by 5 bases, with 12 bases of the junction left unmatched. The CDR3 runs to 15 residues. The germline V gene encodes CDR1 DFQATT and CDR2 SNEGSKA (reference sequence).

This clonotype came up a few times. The DNA for the CDR3 is TGTGCCAGCAGCCAAGCACTCTTGGGAGCGGCCGATTACAATGAGCAGTTCTTC. Residues: CASSQALLGAADYNEQFF. The V gene is TRBV3-1, the J gene TRBJ2-1, with D tentatively TRBD2 (5 bases). CDR1 is LGHDT, CDR2 YNNKEL, per germline (reference sequence). V lost 1 base, J lost 4 bases, and 20 bases lay in between. The CDR3 spans 18 residues.

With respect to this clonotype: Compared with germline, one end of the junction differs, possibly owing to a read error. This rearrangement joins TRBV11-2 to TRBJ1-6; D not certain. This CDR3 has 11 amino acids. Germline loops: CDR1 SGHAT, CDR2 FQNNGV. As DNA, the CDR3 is TGTGCCAGCAGCTTAGATATGGGAATAAGTTTT. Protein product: CASSLDMGISF.

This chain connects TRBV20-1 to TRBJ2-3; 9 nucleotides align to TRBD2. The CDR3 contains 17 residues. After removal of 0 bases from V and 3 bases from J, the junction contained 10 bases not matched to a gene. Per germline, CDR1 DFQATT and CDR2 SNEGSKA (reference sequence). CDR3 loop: CSARDPGLAGVTDTQYF. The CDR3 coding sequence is TGCAGTGCTAGAGATCCAGGATTAGCGGGAGTTACAGATACGCAGTATTTT.

The CDR3 loop reads CASRPRQGWDEKLFF. The CDR3 nucleotides are TGTGCCAGCAGGCCCCGACAGGGCTGGGACGAAAAACTGTTTTTT. This chain joins TRBV6-6 and TRBJ1-4; 7 bases are a match to TRBD1. The V gene's germline CDR1 is MNHNY and CDR2 SVGAGI (reference sequence). V dropped 6 bases and J dropped 8; count of bases not matched to a gene: 12. The CDR3 is made up of 15 amino acids.